This paragraph covers one TCR beta chain sequence. Antigen unknown. CDR1 is LNHNV and CDR2 is YYDKDF in the germline V gene (reference sequence). The CDR3 sequence is 19 residues long. Trimming cost V 0 bases and J 2 bases; bases outside gene matches: 12. This entry comes from a study of T cell responses to AZD1222 COVID-19 vaccine. Study-wide results and caveats: Recipients of AZD1222 seropositive at baseline numbered only five or six. The sample set comprised mostly white British donors with more females, and clonal diversity was possibly underestimated.

Sequencing was performed with immunoSEQ multiplex PCR; in TCRdb, only in-frame clones are kept and a portion is missing. Of around 130,000 clones in the sample, 93% are singletons; the top ten hold roughly 0.9%. This sample comprised peripheral blood, obtained on day 0 of AZD1222 vaccination. The chain combines TRBV15 with TRBJ1-5; 8 nucleotides line up with TRBD1. This clonotype was sampled from an adult in good health. CDR3 loop: CATSRDSGADRACNQPQHF. The CDR3 coding sequence is TGTGCCACCAGCAGAGATTCAGGCGCGGACAGGGCATGCAATCAGCCCCAGCATTTT.